One and the same sample provided the 26 T cell receptor beta chains below, sequenced in a study of identical twins (dated by TCRdb to 2016 to 2018). Library preparation used 5' RACE. For sequencing, an Illumina HiSeq 2000 was employed. The public sequencing data were trimmed at Q25 with fastp and processed into clonotypes with MiXCR by TCRdb, which kept only in-frame beta chains. Each CDR3 protein gets just one entry, which takes the most common genes and DNA from the rows behind it. This sample holds more than 650,000 distinct CDR3 sequences; roughly 6% were observed only once. The ten largest account for around 1.9% of the sample. The specimen was naive T cells sorted from blood. This specimen's cell subset or site label, interpreted: cells isolated with a human naive T-cell isolation kit. These receptors all come from a man aged 18 to 35 in good health.

This clonotype was detected ten times or more. J is TRBJ1-2 and V is TRBV29-1; TRBD1 aligns across 8 bases. The CDR3 is 14 residues long. Per germline, CDR1 SQVTM and CDR2 ANQGSEA. The V and J ends lost 3 bases and 0 bases, in that order; junction bases with no gene match: 3. The CDR3 region is CSVDVDRANYGYTF. DNA for the CDR3: TGCAGCGTTGATGTGGACAGGGCTAACTATGGCTACACCTTC.

This clonotype was seen many times. The rearrangement links TRBV18 to TRBJ1-1; D unresolved. Germline V gene lookup returns CDR1 KGHSH and CDR2 LQKENI. The length of the CDR3 is 12 residues. V was trimmed by 3 bases and J by 2 bases, leaving 4 bases between them. Here the CDR3 DNA reads TGTGCCAGCTCACCTTATAACACTGAAGCTTTCTTT. It encodes CASSPYNTEAFF.

This clonotype was found a few times. The rearrangement uses TRBV7-9 and TRBJ1-4, with D possibly TRBD1 on 5 matching bases. Trimming removed 4 bases from V and 3 bases from J, with 15 bases in between. Germline loops: CDR1 SEHNR, CDR2 FQNEAQ (reference sequence). The CDR3 consists of 16 residues. Written as DNA, the CDR3 is TGTGCCAGCAGCTCCCCGTACGGGGCCCCTAATGAAAAACTGTTTTTT. Its translation is CASSSPYGAPNEKLFF.

This clonotype was counted at least ten times. The chain carries TRBV5-1 and TRBJ1-2, with unresolved D. Trimming took off 3 bases at V and 0 bases at J, with 9 bases between the two ends. The CDR3 sequence is 14 residues long. The germline gives CDR1 SGHRS, CDR2 YFSETQ. The CDR3 spells CASSSVPANYGYTF. Here the CDR3 DNA reads TGCGCCAGCAGCTCAGTCCCAGCTAACTATGGCTACACCTTC.

This clonotype was detected only a few times. The chain joins TRBV6-1 to TRBJ1-2; D remains ambiguous. This CDR3 is built from 14 residues. Trimming left V 6 bases short and J 3 bases short, with 14 bases between. Germline loops: CDR1 MNHNS, CDR2 SASEGT. In DNA form, the CDR3 reads TGTGCCAGCAGGACTGCCACCCCCGACTATGGCTACACCTTC. Its protein is CASRTATPDYGYTF.

This clonotype was recorded many times. The V and J genes are TRBV11-2 and TRBJ2-1; D call uncertain. Germline V lookup: CDR1 SGHAT, CDR2 FQNNGV. CDR3 size: 19 residues. Trimming removed 1 base at V and 0 bases at J, with 19 bases between. CDR3 DNA: TGTGCCAGCAGCTTAGGAGGTCAGGTTTATCTAGGCTCCTACAATGAGCAGTTCTTC. As protein: CASSLGGQVYLGSYNEQFF.

The chain combines TRBV30 with TRBJ2-3; D is unresolved. The V end was cut by 2 bases, the J end by 2 bases, with 8 bases between. This CDR3 has 13 amino acids. Germline V lookup: CDR1 GTSNPN, CDR2 SVGIG (reference sequence). The CDR3 DNA is TGTGCCTGGAGTCCTGGCATCACAGATACGCAGTATTTT. It translates to CAWSPGITDTQYF.

At least ten counts were recorded for this clonotype. The chain recombines TRBV4-2 with TRBJ2-7; possible D gene TRBD2, 5 bases. The CDR3 spans 14 residues. Trimming took off 3 bases at V and 2 bases at J, with 11 bases between the two ends. Germline V gene lookup returns CDR1 LGHNA and CDR2 YNFKEQ. The CDR3 region has the DNA TGTGCCAGCAGCCATACGACCGGGACCTACGAGCAGTACTTC. It yields the protein CASSHTTGTYEQYF.

This clonotype was seen at least ten times. The chain recombines TRBV4-1 with TRBJ1-2; D gene uncertain. Germline lookup yields CDR1 MGHRA and CDR2 YSYEKL. This CDR3 has 13 amino acids. V lost 0 bases and J 5 bases, leaving 7 bases between the germline ends. The CDR3 coding sequence is TGCGCCAGCAGCCAAGATTTCGGGTATGGCTACACCTTC. It specifies CASSQDFGYGYTF.

This clonotype was recorded at least ten times. This rearrangement joins TRBV5-6 to TRBJ2-1, with 7 bases identical to TRBD2. This CDR3 comprises 16 residues. The germline gives CDR1 SGHDT, CDR2 YYEEEE. Trimming at V came to 0 bases and at J to 3 bases, leaving 6 bases not matched to a gene. The CDR3 reads CASSLALAEFYNEQFF. The CDR3 nucleotides read TGTGCCAGCAGCTTGGCCCTAGCGGAGTTCTACAATGAGCAGTTCTTC.

This clonotype was counted between two and nine times. The V and J genes are TRBV19 and TRBJ1-5, with D possibly being TRBD1 (6 bases). The V and J ends lost 10 bases and 0 bases respectively, with 13 bases between them. From germline, CDR1 is LNHDA and CDR2 SQIVND (reference sequence). The CDR3 is 14 residues long. The CDR3 region has the DNA TGTGCCACCGACAGGACTTATAGCAATCAGCCCCAGCATTTT. Its translation: CATDRTYSNQPQHF.

This clonotype was detected a few times. The chain links TRBV7-2 to TRBJ2-1; possible D gene TRBD1, 5 bases. Between the trimmed V and J ends, which lost 2 bases and 5 bases, there was a span of 16 bases. The V gene's germline CDR1 is SGHTA and CDR2 FQGNSA. There are 16 residues in the CDR3. The CDR3 protein is CASSLTDRTTDNEQFF. For the CDR3, the DNA is TGTGCCAGCAGCTTAACTGACAGAACAACCGACAATGAGCAGTTCTTC.

This clonotype was recorded many times. The chain couples TRBV11-1 to TRBJ2-1; 7 bases line up with TRBD2. Trimming took 3 bases from V and 9 from J; bases not matched to a gene: 14. This CDR3 comprises 16 residues. The V gene's germline CDR1 is SGHAT and CDR2 FQDESV (reference sequence). The CDR3 region is CASSLGTGGRAPEQFF. CDR3 DNA sequence: TGTGCCAGCAGCTTGGGTACTGGTGGGAGGGCCCCTGAGCAGTTCTTC.

This clonotype was seen a few times. J is TRBJ2-6 and V is TRBV7-2; D tentatively fits TRBD1 or TRBD2 (5 bases each). Germline CDR1 and CDR2: SGHTA and FQGNSA. Trimming pared 3 bases from V and 2 bases from J, leaving 8 bases between. This CDR3 comprises 15 residues. CDR3 sequence: CASSLEDTGANVLTF. CDR3 nucleotide sequence: TGTGCCAGCAGCTTGGAGGACACTGGGGCCAACGTCCTGACTTTC.

This clonotype has a count of ten or more. The chain has TRBV11-2 and TRBJ2-7, with TRBD1 matching 8 bases. The CDR3 is 14 amino acids. Germline lookup yields CDR1 SGHAT and CDR2 FQNNGV. V shed 5 bases and J 4 bases; nucleotides not matched to a gene: 7. The CDR3 reads CASSVGQGRYEQYF. In nucleotides, the CDR3 is TGTGCCAGCAGCGTCGGACAGGGCAGGTACGAGCAGTACTTC.

There are many counts of this clonotype. The gene calls are TRBV24-1 and TRBJ2-1; 10 bases are a match to TRBD2. Germline assignment: CDR1 KGHDR and CDR2 SFDVKD. This CDR3 contains 17 residues. V gave up 5 bases and J gave up 6 bases; unmatched junction bases: 12. The CDR3 bases are TGTGCCACCAGTGGAGCGCTAGCGGGAGAAGGTCTCAATGAGCAGTTCTTC. This codes for CATSGALAGEGLNEQFF.

The V gene is TRBV7-9, the J gene TRBJ2-1; D might be TRBD2 (5 bases). Trimming pared 5 bases from V and 6 bases from J, leaving 17 bases between. CDR3 length: 15 residues. Germline CDR1 is SEHNR and CDR2 is FQNEAQ (reference sequence). For the CDR3, the DNA is TGTGCCAGCAGCGGAGGACTCGACCCCCCCAATGAGCAGTTCTTC. This encodes CASSGGLDPPNEQFF.

This clonotype was found a few times. The chain has TRBV6-5 and TRBJ2-7, with 11 bases aligning to TRBD2. The germline V gene has CDR1 MNHEY and CDR2 SVGAGI. This CDR3 is built from 16 residues. J was trimmed by 1 base and V by 2 bases; bases with no gene match: 4. The CDR3 nucleotides read TGTGCCAGCAGTTACCCGACTAGCGGGACATCCTACGAGCAGTACTTC. It translates to CASSYPTSGTSYEQYF.

V usage is TRBV7-2 and J usage is TRBJ2-1; 10 bases line up with TRBD2. Trimming at V came to 5 bases and at J to 8 bases, leaving 12 bases not matched to a gene. CDR3 size: 16 residues. CDR1 is SGHTA, CDR2 FQGNSA, per germline. CDR3 protein: CASSVLEFLAGDEQFF. CDR3 in DNA: TGTGCCAGCAGCGTTCTCGAATTCCTAGCGGGAGATGAGCAGTTCTTC.

V is TRBV7-9 and J is TRBJ1-6; a possible D gene is TRBD1 (6 bases). The CDR3 is 15 amino acids. Trimming pared 1 base from V and 5 bases from J, leaving 9 bases between. The germline V gene encodes CDR1 SEHNR and CDR2 FQNEAQ (reference sequence). The CDR3 DNA reads as TGTGCCAGCAGCTTAGGGACAGCCGATAATTCACCCCTCCACTTT. It encodes CASSLGTADNSPLHF.

This sequence joins TRBV11-1 and TRBJ2-4, with 8 nucleotides matching TRBD1. The CDR3 is 21 residues long. Germline values: CDR1 SGHAT, CDR2 FQDESV (reference sequence). The V and J ends lost 2 bases and 0 bases, in that order; junction bases with no gene match: 18. CDR3 DNA: TGTGCCAGCAGCTTACGGCTGCGGGCAGGGGGCTGGGGGATAGCCAAAAACATTCAGTACTTC. It is translated as CASSLRLRAGGWGIAKNIQYF.

The rearrangement uses TRBV7-9 and TRBJ1-5; D gene ambiguous. Trimming pared 5 bases from V and 1 base from J, leaving 18 bases between. The CDR3 contains 17 residues. Germline assignment: CDR1 SEHNR and CDR2 FQNEAQ (reference sequence). CDR3 loop: CASSHARPGWSNQPQHF. CDR3 bases: TGTGCCAGCAGCCATGCCCGGCCAGGCTGGAGCAATCAGCCCCAGCATTTT.

Only a few counts were recorded for this clonotype. The genes are TRBV15 and TRBJ1-5; perhaps TRBD1 as D (6 bases). The germline V and J ends were trimmed by 1 base and 7 bases, with 17 bases remaining between them. The CDR3 has 16 residues. Germline CDR1 is LNHNV and CDR2 is YYDKDF (reference sequence). DNA of the CDR3: TGTGCCACCAGCAGAGCCTGGCCAGGGGTGTTGCAGCCCCAGCATTTT. It codes for CATSRAWPGVLQPQHF.

This clonotype was found a few times. J is TRBJ2-7 and V is TRBV2, with a tentative D call TRBD2 (6 bases). This CDR3 has 14 residues. Germline CDR1 is SNHLY and CDR2 is FYNNEI. CDR3: CASSEALQLMGLLV. CDR3 DNA sequence: TGTGCCAGCAGTGAAGCGCTTCAATTAATGGGACTGCTCGTC.

This clonotype was picked up many times. DNA for the CDR3: TGCAGCGTTGGTGCACTAGGGACAGGGGGAAACATTCAGTACTTC. This codes for CSVGALGTGGNIQYF. The chain uses TRBV29-1 and TRBJ2-4, with TRBD1 identical over 11 bases. With 4 bases clipped from V and 6 bases from J, the junction kept 8 bases outside the gene matches. The CDR3 runs 15 residues. Per germline, CDR1 SQVTM and CDR2 ANQGSEA.

The rearrangement uses TRBV7-9 and TRBJ2-1; 8 nucleotides agree with TRBD1. The CDR3 has 16 residues. The germline gives CDR1 SEHNR, CDR2 FQNEAQ (reference sequence). V lost 4 bases to trimming and J lost 3 bases; unmatched junction nucleotides: 8. CDR3 in amino acids: CASSSAGTGIYNEQFF. The CDR3 DNA follows: TGTGCCAGCAGCTCCGCCGGGACAGGAATCTACAATGAGCAGTTCTTC.